This entry lists 23 T cell receptor beta chains sequenced from one sample in a study of tumor-infiltrating lymphocytes in primary liver carcinoma. A constant-region primer served to make TCR beta cDNA from about 500 ng total RNA. Sequencing libraries for TCR beta derived from three nested multiplex PCR rounds that used slightly modified ARM-PCR. TRBV1-TRBV30 forward primers and a C-beta reverse primer were used in the first two PCR rounds, which each ran for approximately 10 cycles. TCRdb re-called the multiplex PCR reads through MiXCR, storing one row per CDR3 protein. The table has 75,000 to 90,000 distinct CDR3 sequences, 72% seen once; the top ten hold 19%. RNA and DNA were co-extracted from about 19-30 mg of unsorted bulk tissue. The sequencing sample was made of liver tumor tissue from sampling region 1. Documented subset: tumor region T1, superior pole. These receptor sequences come from a man aged 35-49 years with primary liver carcinoma and hepatitis B virus infection.

About this clonotype: A junction end diverges from the germline sequence, so it may reflect a read error. The V gene is TRBV11-2, the J gene TRBJ2-3, with TRBD2 as a possible D gene (6 bases). In germline, CDR1 is SGHAT, CDR2 FQNNGV. This CDR3 is 16 amino acids long. The CDR3 spells CAGSPPISGSTDTQYF. The CDR3 region has the DNA TGTGCCGGCAGCCCCCCTATTAGCGGCAGCACAGATACGCAGTATTTT.

Worth noting for this clonotype: The germline gene is not matched at one end of the junction; a read error may be the cause. V usage is TRBV6-1 and J usage is TRBJ2-1; TRBD2 might be the D (7 bases). Germline loops: CDR1 MNHNS, CDR2 SASEGT. The CDR3 loop spans 17 amino acids. CDR3 bases: TGTGCCAGCAGAGGGGGATCGTGGGCGGGAGAGGTGAATGGGCAGTTCTTC. Protein: CASRGGSWAGEVNGQFF.

Regarding this clonotype: It may be a read error: a sequence one base away is much more abundant. The V and J genes are TRBV7-8 and TRBJ2-7; TRBD2 aligns across 7 bases. The CDR3 extends over 12 amino acids. The junction had 7 bases not matched to a gene; V was cut back by 8 bases and J by 6 bases. Germline V gives CDR1 SGHVS, CDR2 FQNEAQ. CDR3 sequence: CASGTISREQYF. CDR3 bases: TGTGCCAGCGGGACTATTAGCCGCGAGCAGTACTTC.

For this clonotype: The CDR3 end shows no conserved phenylalanine or tryptophan, and so a read error is likely. This sequence joins TRBV2 and TRBJ2-1, with D perhaps matching TRBD2 (5 bases). The CDR3 consists of 14 residues. Trimming took off 7 bases at V and 0 bases at J, with 10 bases between the two ends. CDR1 is SNHLY and CDR2 is FYNNEI in the germline V gene. The CDR3: CASTGLYSYNEQFV. The CDR3 DNA reads TGTGCCAGCACCGGACTGTACTCCTACAATGAGCAGTTCGTC.

The chain carries TRBV10-3 and TRBJ1-5; TRBD1 agrees at 10 bases. The junction had 8 bases not matched to a gene; V was cut back by 6 bases and J by 6 bases. This CDR3 region has 15 residues. The germline gives CDR1 ENHRY, CDR2 SYGVKD. The CDR3 is CAIRRSTGGGQPQHF. The CDR3 DNA reads TGTGCCATCAGAAGGTCGACAGGGGGCGGTCAGCCCCAGCATTTT.

A remark on this clonotype: The junction departs from germline at one end; a sequencing error may be responsible. This chain connects TRBV11-2 to TRBJ2-7; D ambiguous. This CDR3 spans 13 amino acids. Germline V gene lookup returns CDR1 SGHAT and CDR2 FQNNGV. The CDR3 reads CASSLERRAELYF. The CDR3 coding sequence is TGTGCCAGTAGCTTAGAAAGGCGCGCCGAGCTGTACTTT.

Comments on this clonotype: One end of the junction varies from germline; a read error may be responsible. The gene calls are TRBV11-2 and TRBJ2-7; 9 bases are shared with TRBD2. The germline V gene has CDR1 SGHAT and CDR2 FQNNGV. This CDR3 contains 17 residues. CDR3 bases: TGTGCCAGCAGCCAGGGACTAGCAGGTTCCCCTGTCTACGAACAGTACTTC. This encodes CASSQGLAGSPVYEQYF.

Notes on this clonotype: Its ends do not fully match the called genes, so a read error is possible. The V and J genes are TRBV29-1 and TRBJ2-2; unclear D gene. CDR1 is SQVTM and CDR2 is ANQGSEA in the germline V gene. The length of the CDR3 is 14 residues. The CDR3 here is CNVESRWDTGELFF. CDR3 bases: TGCAACGTTGAGTCCAGGTGGGACACCGGGGAGCTGTTTTTT.

Details on this clonotype: Germline and junction disagree at one end, which may indicate a read error. The CDR3 DNA sequence: TGTGCAAGCAGCTTTACAGGGGGTGGAGTTCAGTCCCAGCATTTT. Residues: CASSFTGGGVQSQHF. V and J are TRBV5-8 and TRBJ1-5, with TRBD1 identical over 8 bases. CDR3 length equals 15 residues. The germline gives CDR1 SGHTS, CDR2 YDEGEE.

This clonotype came up once. This sequence may be a read error, since a much larger clone differs from it by one base. The chain carries TRBV5-6 and TRBJ2-1, with 8 bases matching TRBD2. The V segment lost 4 bases and the J segment 0 bases; nucleotides outside the gene matches: 15. This CDR3 contains 19 residues. Per the germline V gene, CDR1 is SGHDT and CDR2 is YYEEEE. The CDR3 bases are TGTGCCAGCAGCACGGGGGGGGGTTATAGCGGAAGCTCCTACAATGAGCAGTTCTTC. Residues: CASSTGGGYSGSSYNEQFF.

About this clonotype itself: Compared with germline, one end of the junction differs, possibly owing to a read error. The V call is TRBV5-1, the J call TRBJ2-2; 7 positions match TRBD1. The germline V gene has CDR1 SGHRS and CDR2 YFSETQ. The length of the CDR3 is 16 residues. The CDR3 nucleotides read TGCGCCAGTAGCTTGGTGGTACAGGGGAGCACCGGGGAGCTGTATTTT. This codes for CASSLVVQGSTGELYF.

This clonotype was found many times. The chain links TRBV4-1 to TRBJ2-2; 7 positions agree with TRBD2. Germline CDR1 and CDR2: MGHRA and YSYEKL. The CDR3 is 16 residues long. With V trimmed by 3 bases and J by 0 bases, 4 bases remained unmatched. The CDR3 is CASSHRGTTNTGELFF. The CDR3, as DNA: TGCGCCAGCAGCCACCGCGGGACTACGAACACCGGGGAGCTGTTTTTT.

The rearrangement joins TRBV20-1 to TRBJ2-2; weak D call: TRBD1 (8 bases). The CDR3 length is 16 residues. Germline V gene data show CDR1 as DFQATT and CDR2 as SNEGSKA (reference sequence). V gave up 0 bases and J gave up 4 bases, with 15 bases separating them. The CDR3 DNA sequence: TGCAGTGCTAGAGATGCACAGGGGGGGTCCACCGGGGAGCTGTTTTTT. Amino acids: CSARDAQGGSTGELFF.

Worth noting for this clonotype: This may be a read error, as it is one base from a much larger clone. This sequence joins TRBV12-3 or TRBV12-4 and TRBJ2-2; D gene unclear. Trimming removed 2 bases at V and 5 bases at J, with 9 bases between. The CDR3 totals 14 residues. CDR3 sequence (DNA): TGTGCCAGCAGTTTACTTGGAAAGACCGGGGAGCTGTTTTTT. Amino acid sequence: CASSLLGKTGELFF.

In the case of this clonotype: One junction end disagrees with the germline gene, perhaps due to a read error. The rearrangement links TRBV2 to TRBJ2-5; 12 bases match TRBD2. The CDR3 length is 13 residues. Germline V gene sequence: CDR1 SNHLY, CDR2 FYNNEI. CDR3 sequence (DNA): TGTGCCAGCGGACTAGCGGGGTTGGCGACCCAGTGCTTC. It encodes CASGLAGLATQCF.

On this clonotype: The CDR3 ends on some other residue instead of the conserved phenylalanine or tryptophan, so this is likely a read error. The chain joins TRBV11-2 to TRBJ2-7, with D perhaps being TRBD1 or TRBD2 (5 bases each). From germline, CDR1 is SGHAT and CDR2 FQNNGV. V lost 0 bases to trimming and J lost 3 bases, with 15 bases between them. CDR3 length: 16 amino acids. The CDR3 reads CASSLDPGDGIYEQYL. For the CDR3, the DNA is TGTGCCAGCAGCTTAGATCCTGGGGACGGTATCTACGAGCAGTACTTA.

This chain connects TRBV6-5 to TRBJ2-1; tentative D call: TRBD2 (6 bases). V dropped 11 bases and J dropped 4 bases, with 24 bases sitting between them. Germline V gene lookup returns CDR1 MNHEY and CDR2 SVGAGI. The CDR3 extends over 16 amino acids. The CDR3 DNA sequence: TGTGCCCGCGTCCCGCGGGGAAGGCTCTGGTACAATGAGCAGTTCTTC. Translated: CARVPRGRLWYNEQFF.

J is TRBJ2-7 and V is TRBV7-2, with 8 bases matching TRBD2. J was trimmed by 6 bases and V by 2 bases; bases with no gene match: 3. CDR1 SGHTA and CDR2 FQGNSA come from the germline V gene. CDR3 length: 13 amino acids. DNA for the CDR3: TGTGCCAGCAGCTTACAGCGGGAGAGCGAGCAGTACTTC. The encoded protein is CASSLQRESEQYF.

Worth noting for this clonotype: A read error may account for a junction end that differs from germline. The chain employs TRBV5-1 and TRBJ2-7, with D possibly being TRBD1 or TRBD2 (5 bases each). The CDR3 extends over 14 amino acids. CDR1 is SGHRS and CDR2 is YFSETQ in the germline V gene. The CDR3 DNA follows: TGCGCCAGCAGCTTGATCAGGGACGCCTACGGGCAGTACTTC. Its translation is CASSLIRDAYGQYF.

In this sample, this clonotype turned up once. One end of the junction is discordant with germline, which a read error may explain. For the CDR3, the DNA is TGCAGCGTCGTCAATAGTGGCTACGAGCAGTATTTC. This sequence encodes CSVVNSGYEQYF. This chain uses TRBV29-1 with TRBJ2-7; D call uncertain. CDR1 and CDR2 (germline): SQVTM, ANQGSEA. This CDR3 is built from 12 residues.

This clonotype has a handful of counts. A much larger clone lies one base from this, so it may be a read error. The chain uses TRBV29-1 and TRBJ2-7; possibly TRBD1 or TRBD2 for D (5 bases each). Trimming left V 4 bases short and J 6 bases short, with 13 bases between. Germline CDR1 SQVTM, CDR2 ANQGSEA. CDR3 size: 12 residues. CDR3 protein: CSVGSRESEQYF. CDR3 sequence (DNA): TGCAGCGTTGGGAGCAGGGAGAGCGAGCAGTACTTC.

The sample holds many counts of this clonotype. The chain combines TRBV29-1 with TRBJ2-3; 9 bases map to TRBD1. Trimming took 5 bases from V and 3 from J; bases not matched to a gene: 6. This CDR3 comprises 14 residues. CDR1 and CDR2 from the germline V gene are SQVTM and ANQGSEA. The CDR3 sequence: CSVKHGQGTDTQYF. CDR3 nucleotides: TGCAGCGTTAAACACGGACAGGGGACAGATACGCAGTATTTT.

The CDR3 loop reads CASRRTEGNQPQHF. The CDR3 region has the DNA TGCGCCAGTCGTAGGACAGAGGGCAATCAGCCCCAGCATTTT. This sequence joins TRBV10-1 and TRBJ1-5, with a weak D call TRBD1 (6 bases). The V end lost 9 bases, the J end lost 2 bases, and 14 bases lay between the germline ends. This CDR3 spans 14 amino acids. Germline V gene lookup returns CDR1 WNHNN and CDR2 SYGVQD (reference sequence).